The TCR beta chain under discussion was sequenced for a study of response to subunit inactivated influenza vaccine. Study-level points and caveats: The authors suggested that few new T cells are recruited per seasonal influenza vaccination.

This clonotype was observed a handful of times. Its antigen is not known. TCRdb processed the RT-PCR reads anew with MiXCR; each CDR3 protein has one entry. The sample records hundreds of thousands of distinct CDR3 sequences, around 18% being singletons. The CDR3 has 14 amino acids. Germline V CDR1 and CDR2: LGHNA, YNFKEQ. The germline V and J ends were trimmed by 4 bases and 3 bases, with 9 bases remaining between them. The sample here was PBMCs from blood, taken about 5 days after vaccination. J is TRBJ1-4 and V is TRBV4-2; D uncertain. This clonotype originated in a man in his fifties or sixties who received an inactivated influenza vaccine. Written as DNA, the CDR3 is TGTGCCAGCAGCCCCTCGGTGGCTAATGAAAAACTGTTTTTT. This translates into CASSPSVANEKLFF.